The subject of this entry is one TCR delta chain. The protein that TCRdb holds for this DNA derives from a much larger clone and differs from the translated DNA at residues 5 and 6, which likely indicates a read error; the protein shown here is translated from the DNA. The sample belongs to a study of gamma-delta T cells after stem cell transplantation. TCRdb fed the RT-PCR reads into CATT to redo clone calling. The sample shows approximately 4,200 delta-chain clones, under 2% of them seen only once. The material sequenced was gamma-delta T cells. The TCR sequence derives from a human donor. It is not recorded whose cells these are; they may come from a transplant donor.

The CDR3 region has the DNA TGTGCCTGTGACCCCCCTGGGTGGGGACCAACTTACACCGATAAACTCATCTTT. This encodes CACDPPGWGPTYTDKLIF. V and J are TRDV2 and TRDJ1; tentatively, D is TRDD3 (5 bases). CDR1 GEAIGNYY and CDR2 EKD come from the germline V gene. Trimming pared 3 bases from V and 0 bases from J, leaving 22 bases between. The CDR3 is 18 residues long.